Sequencing of this T cell receptor (beta chain) was carried out in a study of cytomegalovirus exposure and HLA in healthy donors. Study results and limitations: Through in vitro validation, three CMV-associated chains were shown to be specific for CMV antigens. Earlier analysis yielded a pattern in which most TCR beta V segments were productive about 90% or about 30% of the time. The study flagged roughly 160 TCR beta chains as cytomegalovirus-associated.

Turning to this clone: Its cognate antigen is unknown.

The PCR employed 60 Vbeta primers together with 13 Jbeta primers. Some clones are missing from TCRdb's copy, which holds only in-frame ones; the method was immunoSEQ multiplex PCR. Of roughly 140,000 clones listed, around 81% are singletons. Unmatched junction bases numbered 15, after V lost 2 bases and J lost 5 bases. CDR1 is SGHTA, CDR2 FQGTGA, per germline. This CDR3 has 19 residues. This TCR was recovered from a male donor in good health and CMV-seronegative. The sequenced material came from PBMCs. The chain recombines TRBV7-3 with TRBJ2-3, with 11 bases lining up with TRBD2. CDR3: CASSLEAGVAGGGRDTQYF. CDR3 coding DNA: TGTGCCAGCAGCTTAGAGGCTGGGGTAGCGGGAGGGGGTCGAGATACGCAGTATTTT.